The 25 T cell receptor beta chains below come from one sample, sequenced in a study of T-cell memory formation after mild COVID-19. TCRdb passed the 5' RACE reads through MiXCR, listing each CDR3 protein once. The table lists about 350,000 distinct CDR3 sequences, 20% to 25% of them singletons. The sample comprised PBMCs or a T cell subset sorted from them (not recorded which). The source is a man younger than 35 who had mild COVID-19 (a few samples of this study predate the infection). Cell type and time point are not known.

This clonotype was counted a few times. This chain joins TRBV11-2 and TRBJ2-1; 9 positions agree with TRBD2. Germline V gene lookup returns CDR1 SGHAT and CDR2 FQNNGV. V gave up 2 bases and J gave up 7 bases; unmatched junction bases: 6. The CDR3 consists of 15 residues. CDR3 DNA sequence: TGTGCCAGCAGCTTAAGGGTAGCGGGGGTTAATGAGCAGTTCTTC. Translated: CASSLRVAGVNEQFF.

This clonotype was seen once. The DNA for the CDR3 is TGCGCCAGCAGCTTGGCCCCGGGACTAGCGACAGATACGCAGTATTTT. It yields the protein CASSLAPGLATDTQYF. This chain joins TRBV5-1 and TRBJ2-3, with 10 bases fitting TRBD2. The V gene's germline CDR1 is SGHRS and CDR2 YFSETQ. Trimming removed 0 bases from V and 3 bases from J; junction bases left unmatched: 4. CDR3 length: 16 amino acids.

The rearrangement uses TRBV15 and TRBJ2-5; 7 bases match TRBD2. J was trimmed by 9 bases and V by 1 base; bases with no gene match: 11. CDR1 LNHNV and CDR2 YYDKDF come from the germline V gene (reference sequence). This CDR3 has 15 residues. The chain's CDR3 is CATSRVRQGAGAQYF. The CDR3 nucleotides are TGTGCCACCAGCAGAGTCCGGCAGGGCGCGGGGGCCCAGTACTTC.

The V gene is TRBV7-8, the J gene TRBJ1-1; D ambiguous. Germline CDR1 is SGHVS and CDR2 is FQNEAQ. Trimming stripped 2 bases from V and 3 bases from J, with 13 bases between. The CDR3 contains 15 residues. This CDR3 reads CASSLYPRMDTEAFF. The CDR3, as DNA: TGTGCCAGCAGCTTATACCCCCGGATGGACACTGAAGCTTTCTTT.

The rearrangement uses TRBV25-1 and TRBJ1-2; D is unresolved. Germline values: CDR1 MGHDK, CDR2 SYGVNS. The CDR3 has 12 residues. The V end was cut by 6 bases, the J end by 7 bases, with 12 bases between. The CDR3 is CASSRSTSGYTF. CDR3 nucleotides: TGTGCCAGCAGCAGAAGTACTTCTGGCTACACCTTC.

This clonotype was detected only a few times. The rearrangement links TRBV20-1 to TRBJ1-1; a weak D match, TRBD1 (5 bases). The CDR3 consists of 13 residues. Germline CDR1 and CDR2: DFQATT and SNEGSKA (reference sequence). The V and J ends lost 2 bases and 7 bases respectively, with 14 bases between them. CDR3 bases: TGCAGTGCTAGACAGTTCTCCGGGGGTGAAGCTTTCTTT. It codes for CSARQFSGGEAFF.

This chain connects TRBV11-2 to TRBJ2-7; possibly TRBD1 for D (5 bases). This CDR3 region has 15 residues. CDR1 is SGHAT, CDR2 FQNNGV, per germline. V was pared by 1 base and J by 2 bases, with 12 bases between. CDR3 loop: CASSLGRVGPYEQYV. The CDR3 DNA follows: TGTGCCAGCAGCTTAGGCAGGGTTGGCCCCTACGAGCAGTACGTC.

The genes are TRBV7-3 and TRBJ1-2, with D perhaps TRBD1 (5 bases). The CDR3 loop spans 15 amino acids. Germline V gives CDR1 SGHTA, CDR2 FQGTGA. The germline V and J ends were trimmed by 5 bases and 5 bases, with 18 bases remaining between them. The CDR3 sequence is CASSPYVGAEYGYTF. The CDR3 DNA sequence: TGTGCCAGCAGCCCATATGTAGGGGCAGAATATGGCTACACCTTC. The full variable domain, its missing parts supplied by reference TRBV7-3 and TRBJ1-2, is GAGVSQTPSNKVTEKGKYVELRCDPISGHTALYWYRQSLGQGPEFLIYFQGTGAADDSGLPNDRFFAVRPEGSVSTLKIQRTERGDSAVYLCASSPYVGAEYGYTFGSGTRLTVV.

In regard to this clonotype: At one of its ends the junction is not consistent with the germline gene, which may arise from a read error. The chain employs TRBV14 and TRBJ2-3; 9 bases are shared with TRBD1. The CDR3 runs to 14 residues. Germline V gene lookup returns CDR1 SGHDN and CDR2 FVKESK. The CDR3 DNA follows: TGTGCCAGCAGTCACAGGGGGCTACCAGATACGAAGTATTTT. This translates into CASSHRGLPDTKYF.

This clonotype showed up many times. The gene calls are TRBV5-1 and TRBJ2-3; 9 bases align to TRBD2. Trimming removed 1 base from V and 1 base from J; junction bases left unmatched: 4. Per germline, CDR1 SGHRS and CDR2 YFSETQ. The CDR3 is made up of 16 amino acids. The CDR3 sequence: CASSLSRLAGTDTQYF. CDR3 in DNA: TGCGCCAGCAGCTTGTCCCGACTAGCGGGCACAGATACGCAGTATTTT.

This chain links TRBV7-3 with TRBJ2-3; possibly TRBD1 or TRBD2 for D (5 bases each). Germline V CDR1 and CDR2: SGHTA, FQGTGA. This CDR3 region has 15 residues. Trimming took off 2 bases at V and 0 bases at J, with 9 bases between the two ends. The CDR3 coding sequence is TGTGCCAGCAGCTTAGGGGGTATGAGCACAGATACGCAGTATTTT. As protein: CASSLGGMSTDTQYF.

The chain links TRBV5-1 to TRBJ1-3; 7 bases match TRBD1. The CDR3 spans 15 residues. The V and J ends lost 4 bases and 0 bases, in that order; junction bases with no gene match: 4. Germline V lookup: CDR1 SGHRS, CDR2 YFSETQ. CDR3 amino acids: CASSTDRASGNTIYF. CDR3 coding DNA: TGCGCCAGCAGCACCGACAGGGCCTCTGGAAACACCATATATTTT. The full variable domain, rest sourced from reference TRBV5-1 and TRBJ1-3, is KAGVTQTPRYLIKTRGQQVTLSCSPISGHRSVSWYQQTPGQGLQFLFEYFSETQRNKGNFPGRFSGRQFSNSRSEMNVSTLELGDSALYLCASSTDRASGNTIYFGEGSWLTVV.

This clonotype was observed a handful of times. The chain links TRBV7-2 to TRBJ2-2, with D perhaps matching TRBD2 (6 bases). V lost 3 bases to trimming and J lost 3 bases, with 11 bases between them. The CDR3 covers 15 residues. The germline gives CDR1 SGHTA, CDR2 FQGNSA. The CDR3 sequence: CASSFVGGDTGELFF. CDR3 sequence (DNA): TGTGCCAGCAGCTTTGTGGGGGGAGACACCGGGGAGCTGTTTTTT.

This clonotype was counted many times. The genes are TRBV20-1 and TRBJ2-1; the D gene could be TRBD1 or TRBD2 (5 bases each). In germline, CDR1 is DFQATT, CDR2 SNEGSKA (reference sequence). The CDR3 has 15 residues. V was trimmed by 1 base and J by 9 bases, leaving 19 bases between them. In DNA form, the CDR3 reads TGCAGTGCTAGAGTGTCGGGACGTGGGGACCGTGAGCAGTTCTTC. It yields the protein CSARVSGRGDREQFF.

This clonotype was detected ten times or more. The chain is built from TRBV7-6 and TRBJ2-1; D is possibly TRBD1 (6 bases). The CDR3 spans 14 residues. V shed 5 bases and J shed 6 bases, with 14 bases lying between them. The germline V gene has CDR1 SGHVS and CDR2 FNYEAQ. The CDR3 spells CASSVSTGRNEQFF. The CDR3 DNA sequence: TGTGCCAGCAGCGTAAGCACAGGGCGCAATGAGCAGTTCTTC.

V and J are TRBV10-1 and TRBJ2-3; no firm D call. V lost 2 bases and J 5 bases, leaving 5 bases between the germline ends. Germline CDR1 WNHNN, CDR2 SYGVQD (reference sequence). The CDR3 consists of 12 residues. The CDR3 loop is CASSEDGDTQYF. CDR3 in DNA: TGCGCCAGCAGTGAGGACGGAGATACGCAGTATTTT.

This clonotype has only a few counts. For the CDR3, the DNA is TGTGCCAGCAGCTTGTTCTCCGAGAATGAGCAGTTCTTC. This encodes CASSLFSENEQFF. The chain is built from TRBV5-6 and TRBJ2-1, with D unresolved. There are 13 residues in the CDR3. V gave up 1 base and J gave up 7 bases, with 9 bases separating them. Germline-derived CDR1 and CDR2 are SGHDT and YYEEEE. The full variable domain, rest sourced from reference TRBV5-6 and TRBJ2-1, is DAGVTQSPTHLIKTRGQQVTLRCSPKSGHDTVSWYQQALGQGPQFIFQYYEEEERQRGNFPDRFSGHQFPNYSSELNVNALLLGDSALYLCASSLFSENEQFFGPGTRLTVL.

The chain joins TRBV7-2 to TRBJ1-5; TRBD1 might be the D (6 bases). Germline CDR1 is SGHTA and CDR2 is FQGNSA. The CDR3 spans 14 residues. Trimming removed 5 bases from V and 6 bases from J, with 14 bases in between. CDR3 bases: TGTGCCAGCAGCAACAGGGTTGAGGTTCAGCCCCAGCATTTT. Residues: CASSNRVEVQPQHF.

By its share, this clonotype is medium-sized. A read error may produce the germline difference seen at one junction end. The V gene is TRBV5-1, the J gene TRBJ2-5; the D gene could be TRBD1 or TRBD2 (5 bases each). CDR1 is SGHRS, CDR2 YFSETQ, per germline. This CDR3 is 12 amino acids long. Written as DNA, the CDR3 is TGTGCCAGCAGCTTAGAGGGGGAGACCCAGTACTTC. Translation gives CASSLEGETQYF. The full variable domain, rest sourced from reference TRBV5-1 and TRBJ2-5, is KAGVTQTPRYLIKTRGQQVTLSCSPISGHRSVSWYQQTPGQGLQFLFEYFSETQRNKGNFPGRFSGRQFSNSRSEMNVSTLELGDSALYLCASSLEGETQYFGPGTRLLVL.

This chain connects TRBV7-8 to TRBJ2-3; possible D gene TRBD1, 5 bases. Deletions cut 5 bases from V and 1 base from J, with 13 bases between. The length of the CDR3 is 15 residues. The germline V gene encodes CDR1 SGHVS and CDR2 FQNEAQ. The CDR3 loop is CASSKMGPGTDTQYF. The CDR3, as DNA: TGTGCCAGCAGCAAAATGGGGCCCGGCACAGATACGCAGTATTTT.

The chain joins TRBV18 to TRBJ2-3; 11 nucleotides line up with TRBD2. Germline V gene lookup returns CDR1 KGHSH and CDR2 LQKENI. The CDR3 is made up of 16 amino acids. J gave up 2 bases and V 6 bases, and 7 bases lay outside the gene matches. For the CDR3, the DNA is TGTGCCAGCTCTGTTCTAGCGGGGGGCCCCACAGATACGCAGTATTTT. This gives the protein CASSVLAGGPTDTQYF. Looking up the rest from reference TRBV18 and TRBJ2-3 gives the full variable domain: NAGVMQNPRHLVRRRGQEARLRCSPMKGHSHVYWYRQLPEEGLKFMVYLQKENIIDESGMPKERFSAEFPKEGPSILRIQQVVRGDSAAYFCASSVLAGGPTDTQYFGPGTRLTVL.

This clonotype was detected only a few times. This sequence joins TRBV20-1 and TRBJ1-5; weak D call: TRBD1 (5 bases). The CDR3 is 15 residues long. Germline values: CDR1 DFQATT, CDR2 SNEGSKA (reference sequence). The germline V and J ends were trimmed by 3 bases and 0 bases, with 12 bases remaining between them. The CDR3 is CSASRVWDSNQPQHF. CDR3 DNA: TGCAGTGCTAGCAGGGTTTGGGATAGCAATCAGCCCCAGCATTTT.

The chain employs TRBV7-6 and TRBJ2-5; 7 positions agree with TRBD2. The V gene end was trimmed by 6 bases and the J gene end by 5 bases; junction bases not matched to a gene: 9. CDR1 and CDR2 from the germline V gene are SGHVS and FNYEAQ. The CDR3 contains 14 residues. This chain's CDR3 is CASSREVESETQYF. DNA of the CDR3: TGTGCCAGCAGTCGGGAGGTTGAGAGTGAGACCCAGTACTTC.

This clonotype was seen a handful of times. This chain links TRBV9 with TRBJ2-3, with D unresolved. Germline V CDR1 and CDR2: SGDLS, YYNGEE. The CDR3 totals 12 residues. Trimming removed 4 bases at V and 5 bases at J, with 8 bases between. The CDR3: CASSSDLDTQYF. CDR3 nucleotides: TGTGCCAGCAGCTCCGACTTAGATACGCAGTATTTT. The full variable domain, rest sourced from reference TRBV9 and TRBJ2-3, is DSGVTQTPKHLITATGQRVTLRCSPRSGDLSVYWYQQSLDQGLQFLIQYYNGEERAKGNILERFSAQQFPDLHSELNLSSLELGDSALYFCASSSDLDTQYFGPGTRLTVL.

This clonotype has more than one count but fewer than ten. The rearrangement links TRBV12-3 or TRBV12-4 to TRBJ2-7; weak D call: TRBD2 (6 bases). V was shortened by 5 bases and J by 4 bases, with 12 bases between the two germline ends. CDR3 length: 13 amino acids. This chain's CDR3 is CASSLLSGYEQYF. DNA for the CDR3: TGTGCCAGCAGTCTCCTTAGCGGTTACGAGCAGTACTTC.